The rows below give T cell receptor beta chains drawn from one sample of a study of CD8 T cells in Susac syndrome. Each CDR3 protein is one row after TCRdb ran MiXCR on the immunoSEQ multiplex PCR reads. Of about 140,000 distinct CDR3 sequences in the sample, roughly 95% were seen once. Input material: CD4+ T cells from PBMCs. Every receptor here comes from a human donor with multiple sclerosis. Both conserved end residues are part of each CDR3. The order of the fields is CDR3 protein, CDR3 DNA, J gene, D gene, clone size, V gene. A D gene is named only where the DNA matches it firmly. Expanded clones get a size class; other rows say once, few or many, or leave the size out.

CDR3aa: CASSSEPQLPNNEQFF
CDR3nt: TGTGCCAGCAGCTCCGAGCCCCAACTACCAAACAATGAGCAGTTCTTC
j_gene: TRBJ2-1
d_gene: NA
abundance: NA
v_gene: TRBV9

CDR3aa: CATSRVRGPQHF
CDR3nt: TGTGCCACCAGCAGAGTTCGTGGACCCCAGCATTTT
j_gene: TRBJ1-5
d_gene: NA
abundance: NA
v_gene: TRBV15

CDR3aa: CASSITFGSEQYF
CDR3nt: TGCGCCAGTTCTATCACCTTCGGATCCGAGCAGTACTTC
j_gene: TRBJ2-7
d_gene: NA
abundance: NA
v_gene: TRBV4-3

CDR3aa: CASSSRGAYEQYF
CDR3nt: TGTGCCAGCAGCTCTCGGGGAGCCTACGAGCAGTACTTC
j_gene: TRBJ2-7
d_gene: NA
abundance: few
v_gene: TRBV3-1

CDR3aa: CASSFNRAGETQYF
CDR3nt: TGTGCCAGCAGCTTCAACAGGGCCGGGGAGACCCAGTACTTC
j_gene: TRBJ2-5
d_gene: NA
abundance: NA
v_gene: TRBV7-2

CDR3aa: CASSQDGNQPQHF
CDR3nt: TGTGCCAGCAGCCAAGATGGCAATCAGCCCCAGCATTTT
j_gene: TRBJ1-5
d_gene: NA
abundance: NA
v_gene: TRBV4-2

CDR3aa: CASHTGSALTGETQYF
CDR3nt: TGTGCCAGCCACACAGGGTCGGCCCTAACAGGGGAGACCCAGTACTTC
j_gene: TRBJ2-5
d_gene: NA
abundance: NA
v_gene: TRBV28

CDR3aa: CSAGRFGGSYEQYF
CDR3nt: TGCAGTGCTGGCCGGTTTGGGGGGTCCTACGAGCAGTACTTC
j_gene: TRBJ2-7
d_gene: NA
abundance: NA
v_gene: TRBV20-1

CDR3aa: CSAPGQTTYEQYF
CDR3nt: TGCAGTGCCCCGGGACAAACTACCTACGAGCAGTACTTC
j_gene: TRBJ2-7
d_gene: NA
abundance: NA
v_gene: TRBV20-1

CDR3aa: CASSLGDSPYNEQFF
CDR3nt: TGTGCCAGCAGTCTCGGGGACAGCCCCTACAATGAGCAGTTCTTC
j_gene: TRBJ2-1
d_gene: TRBD1
abundance: NA
v_gene: TRBV27

CDR3aa: CASSQDIGVLRTQYF
CDR3nt: TGTGCCAGCAGCCAAGATATCGGGGTTCTGAGGACCCAGTACTTC
j_gene: TRBJ2-5
d_gene: NA
abundance: NA
v_gene: TRBV14